This entry lists 7 T cell receptor beta chains sequenced from one sample in a study of shared clonotypes between healthy human individuals. Using immunoSEQ multiplex PCR, the repertoire was profiled, and TCRdb retains in-frame clones only, with some absent. The table has roughly 520,000 clones, roughly 95% seen once. The sample consisted of naive CD4+ T cells sorted from blood. Regarding subset: CD45RA+ positively selected. Source of these receptors: a woman aged 30 to 39 in good health.

This chain links TRBV9 with TRBJ2-3; the D call may be TRBD1 or TRBD2 (5 bases each). The V end lost 4 bases, the J end lost 0 bases, and 15 bases lay between the germline ends. CDR1 is SGDLS and CDR2 is YYNGEE in the germline V gene. The CDR3 has 16 amino acids. In DNA, the CDR3 is TGTGCCAGCAGCATCTCCGGGACGGCTAGCACAGATACGCAGTATTTT. It encodes CASSISGTASTDTQYF.

This rearrangement joins TRBV4-1 to TRBJ1-1; 12 positions match TRBD1. The CDR3 contains 16 residues. After removal of 2 bases from V and 7 bases from J, the junction contained 8 bases not matched to a gene. Germline V gene data show CDR1 as MGHRA and CDR2 as YSYEKL. CDR3 in amino acids: CASSQLPGQGAVEAFF. CDR3 coding DNA: TGCGCCAGCAGCCAATTACCGGGACAGGGGGCGGTTGAAGCTTTCTTT.

A word on this clone: The same CDR3 arises from other DNA sequences in this sample as well. The chain couples TRBV5-1 to TRBJ2-3; TRBD2 aligns across 12 bases. The junction had 5 bases not matched to a gene; V was cut back by 0 bases and J by 3 bases. CDR3 length: 17 amino acids. Germline values: CDR1 SGHRS, CDR2 YFSETQ. Written as DNA, the CDR3 is TGCGCCAGCAGCTTGGGACTAGCGGGAGTGGGTACAGATACGCAGTATTTT. Protein product: CASSLGLAGVGTDTQYF.

The CDR3 protein is CASSMARDAGQETQYF. The DNA for the CDR3 is TGTGCCAGTAGTATGGCCCGGGACGCGGGGCAAGAGACCCAGTACTTC. The V gene is TRBV19, the J gene TRBJ2-5; maybe TRBD2 (6 bases). CDR3 length: 16 residues. In germline, CDR1 is LNHDA, CDR2 SQIVND (reference sequence). V lost 3 bases, J lost 2 bases, and 16 bases lay in between.

This chain joins TRBV5-6 and TRBJ2-2; the D is unclear. The germline V and J ends were trimmed by 2 bases and 8 bases, with 19 bases remaining between them. This CDR3 comprises 16 residues. Germline loops: CDR1 SGHDT, CDR2 YYEEEE. The CDR3 DNA reads as TGTGCCAGCAGCTTTTGGACGGTCTCCACGACTGGGGAGCTGTTTTTT. Amino acids: CASSFWTVSTTGELFF.

This rearrangement joins TRBV18 to TRBJ2-7, with a weak D call TRBD2 (5 bases). The CDR3 contains 16 residues. With 1 base removed from V and 2 bases from J, the gap between germline ends came to 15 bases. The V gene's germline CDR1 is KGHSH and CDR2 LQKENI. CDR3 bases: TGTGCCAGCTCACCACAGGAGATTAGCGTTACCTACGAGCAGTACTTC. It is translated as CASSPQEISVTYEQYF.

The rearrangement joins TRBV2 to TRBJ2-7, with D perhaps TRBD1 (5 bases). The CDR3 loop spans 13 amino acids. V shed 4 bases and J shed 6 bases, with 13 bases lying between them. From germline, CDR1 is SNHLY and CDR2 FYNNEI. The CDR3 is CASSVRQFGEQYF. DNA of the CDR3: TGTGCCAGCAGTGTGAGACAGTTCGGCGAGCAGTACTTC.